What follows describes a single T cell receptor (beta chain). The data originate from a study of T-cell reconstitution after alpha-beta-depleted transplantation in children. Using unique molecular identifiers, the investigators prepared the TCRbeta library. TCRdb ran MiXCR on the PCR reads and lists one entry per CDR3 protein. The sample consists of roughly 300,000 distinct CDR3 sequences, 10% of them appearing once. Trimming pared 5 bases from V and 5 bases from J, leaving 12 bases between. This CDR3 contains 14 residues. The germline V gene has CDR1 SGHAT and CDR2 FQNNGV. Source: PBMCs from the stem cell graft donor, taken from the stem cell graft. The receptor's source is a human donor who donated a stem cell graft to a child with acute lymphoblastic leukemia. This sequence joins TRBV11-2 and TRBJ2-2, with D perhaps assigned TRBD1 or TRBD2 (5 bases each). The DNA of the CDR3 is TGTGCCAGCAGCCGAGGGGTCGGGACCGGGGAGCTGTTTTTT. Translating it yields CASSRGVGTGELFF.